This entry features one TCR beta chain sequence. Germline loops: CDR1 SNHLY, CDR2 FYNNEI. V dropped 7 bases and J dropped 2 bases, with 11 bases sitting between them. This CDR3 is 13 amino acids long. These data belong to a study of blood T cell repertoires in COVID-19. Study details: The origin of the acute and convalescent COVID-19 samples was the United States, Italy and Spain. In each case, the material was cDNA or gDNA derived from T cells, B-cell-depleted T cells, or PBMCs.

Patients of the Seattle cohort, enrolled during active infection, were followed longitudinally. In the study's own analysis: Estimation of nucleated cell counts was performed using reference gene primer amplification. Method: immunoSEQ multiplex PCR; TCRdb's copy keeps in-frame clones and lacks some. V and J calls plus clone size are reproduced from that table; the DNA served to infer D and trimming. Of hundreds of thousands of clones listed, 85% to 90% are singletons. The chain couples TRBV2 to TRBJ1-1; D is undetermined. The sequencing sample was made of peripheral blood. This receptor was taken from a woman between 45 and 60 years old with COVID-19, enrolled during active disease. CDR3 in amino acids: CASNAFSNTEAFF. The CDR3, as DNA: TGTGCCAGCAATGCTTTTAGCAACACTGAAGCTTTCTTT.